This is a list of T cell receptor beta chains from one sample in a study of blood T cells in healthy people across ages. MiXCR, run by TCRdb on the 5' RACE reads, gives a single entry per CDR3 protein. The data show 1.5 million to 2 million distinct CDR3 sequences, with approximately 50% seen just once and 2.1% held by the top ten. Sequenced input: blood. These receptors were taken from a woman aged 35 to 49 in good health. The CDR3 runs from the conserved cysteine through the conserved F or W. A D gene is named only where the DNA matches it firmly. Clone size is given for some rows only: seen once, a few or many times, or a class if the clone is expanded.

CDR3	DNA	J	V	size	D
CASSQDPGSTEAFF	TGCGCCAGCAGCCAAGATCCCGGGTCCACTGAAGCTTTCTTT	TRBJ1-1	TRBV4-3	.	.
CASSEFQGGLGYGYTF	TGTGCCAGCAGTGAATTCCAGGGGGGATTAGGGTATGGCTACACCTTC	TRBJ1-2	TRBV25-1	once	TRBD1
CAKSRPGQGHPETQYF	TGTGCCAAATCTAGACCGGGACAGGGGCATCCAGAGACCCAGTACTTC	TRBJ2-5	TRBV7-2	few	TRBD1
CASNKQEINEKLFF	TGTGCCAGCAATAAACAGGAAATTAATGAAAAACTGTTTTTT	TRBJ1-4	TRBV6-6	.	.
CASSQDRLAGFYNEQFF	TGCGCCAGCAGCCAAGATCGACTAGCGGGCTTTTACAATGAGCAGTTCTTC	TRBJ2-1	TRBV4-3	few	TRBD2
CAGSQFSGGANEQFF	TGCGCCGGCAGCCAGTTTAGCGGGGGGGCCAATGAGCAGTTCTTC	TRBJ2-1	TRBV4-3	once	TRBD2
CASSPYGNPGFAVGYTF	TGTGCCAGCAGCCCGTACGGGAATCCGGGATTCGCCGTTGGCTACACCTTC	TRBJ1-2	TRBV7-9	.	.
CASSEGTGGQPQHF	TGCGCCAGCAGCGAAGGGACAGGGGGTCAGCCCCAGCATTTT	TRBJ1-5	TRBV5-1	.	TRBD1
CASKLGNSPLHF	TGTGCCAGCAAGCTGGGTAATTCACCCCTCCACTTT	TRBJ1-6	TRBV12-3/TRBV12-4	few	.
CASSRDWPYEQYF	TGTGCCAGCAGCCGGGACTGGCCCTACGAGCAGTACTTC	TRBJ2-7	TRBV7-2	.	.
CASNEVNTEAFF	TGTGCCAGCAATGAAGTAAACACTGAAGCTTTCTTT	TRBJ1-1	TRBV28	.	.
CASSSRDRADDEQFF	TGTGCCAGCAGCTCCCGGGACAGGGCCGACGATGAGCAGTTCTTC	TRBJ2-1	TRBV7-9	.	TRBD1
CASSQDLIAGDYEQYF	TGCGCCAGCAGCCAAGATCTGATAGCGGGGGACTACGAGCAGTACTTC	TRBJ2-7	TRBV4-1	few	TRBD2
CASSLPRGAGNTIYF	TGTGCCAGTTCCCTCCCGCGGGGGGCTGGAAACACCATATATTTT	TRBJ1-3	TRBV28	.	.
CASSQDLGQGFLNTEAFF	TGTGCCAGCAGCCAAGATCTAGGGCAGGGGTTTTTGAACACTGAAGCTTTCTTT	TRBJ1-1	TRBV4-2	.	.
CASSLPKVPGYTF	TGTGCCAGCAGTTTACCCAAGGTCCCTGGCTACACCTTC	TRBJ1-2	TRBV28	.	.
CASSRGGFPEQFF	TGTGCCAGCTCCCGGGGGGGCTTCCCTGAGCAGTTCTTC	TRBJ2-1	TRBV27	few	TRBD2
CASSLVARLAGGPEEETQYF	TGCGCCAGCAGCTTGGTCGCAAGACTAGCGGGGGGGCCGGAGGAAGAGACCCAGTACTTC	TRBJ2-5	TRBV5-1	.	TRBD2
CASSLGRLSPVGYGYTF	TGTGCCAGCAGCTTAGGTCGGCTTTCCCCCGTTGGGTATGGCTACACCTTC	TRBJ1-2	TRBV7-2	once	.
CASSLPAYNSPLHF	TGTGCCAGCAGCCTTCCGGCCTATAATTCACCCCTCCACTTT	TRBJ1-6	TRBV13	.	.
CASSLVENSPLHF	TGTGCCAGCAGTTTAGTGGAAAATTCACCCCTCCACTTT	TRBJ1-6	TRBV28	.	.
CASSIGISYEQYF	TGTGCCAGCAGCATCGGAATTTCCTACGAGCAGTACTTC	TRBJ2-7	TRBV6-2/TRBV6-3	.	.
CASSLDSTFNEKLFF	TGTGCCAGCAGCTTGGACAGCACCTTTAATGAAAAACTGTTTTTT	TRBJ1-4	TRBV11-2	.	.
CASSPLPAGKETQYF	TGTGCCAGCAGCCCCCTTCCCGCAGGGAAAGAGACCCAGTACTTC	TRBJ2-5	TRBV5-5	.	.
CASSLGTLNSPLHF	TGTGCCAGCAGCCTAGGGACCCTCAATTCACCCCTCCACTTT	TRBJ1-6	TRBV6-5	few	.
CSVGGQRSYEQYF	TGCAGCGTTGGGGGGCAGCGCTCCTACGAGCAGTACTTC	TRBJ2-7	TRBV29-1	many	.
CASSERRGSPSTDTQYF	TGTGCCAGCAGTGAAAGACGGGGTTCCCCTAGCACAGATACGCAGTATTTT	TRBJ2-3	TRBV2	.	.
CASSLPRGQGSYEQYF	TGTGCCAGCAGCTTACCCAGGGGACAGGGCTCCTACGAGCAGTACTTC	TRBJ2-7	TRBV7-2	few	TRBD1
CASSYSGLGDSYEQYF	TGTGCCAGCAGTTACTCAGGCCTAGGGGATTCCTACGAGCAGTACTTC	TRBJ2-7	TRBV6-5	.	.
CASSIDRLVYEQYF	TGTGCCAGCAGCATAGACAGATTAGTCTACGAGCAGTACTTC	TRBJ2-7	TRBV7-2	few	.
CASSTVPRQVLNEKLFF	TGTGCCAGCAGTACCGTACCTAGACAGGTCCTTAATGAAAAACTGTTTTTT	TRBJ1-4	TRBV28	.	.
CSARELGAGSYNEQFF	TGCAGTGCTAGAGAATTGGGGGCAGGGTCCTACAATGAGCAGTTCTTC	TRBJ2-1	TRBV20-1	.	.
CASSHPTGSGANVLTF	TGTGCCAGCAGTCACCCGACGGGCTCTGGGGCCAACGTCCTGACTTTC	TRBJ2-6	TRBV28	.	.
CASSGQLSGGARDTQYF	TGTGCCAGCAGCGGACAACTTAGCGGGGGGGCCAGGGATACGCAGTATTTT	TRBJ2-3	TRBV7-2	.	TRBD2
CAIRRTGDNGYTF	TGTGCCATCAGACGGACAGGGGATAATGGCTACACCTTC	TRBJ1-2	TRBV10-3	.	TRBD1
CASSLGGYDGETQYF	TGTGCCAGCAGCTTGGGCGGATACGACGGGGAGACCCAGTACTTC	TRBJ2-5	TRBV7-2	few	.
CASSLQPGQGITDTQYF	TGTGCCAGCAGCTTACAACCGGGACAGGGGATCACAGATACGCAGTATTTT	TRBJ2-3	TRBV5-5	.	TRBD1
CASSLAGALGYTF	TGTGCCAGCAGCTTAGCGGGGGCGCTTGGCTACACCTTC	TRBJ1-2	TRBV13	.	.
CASSFPPSGGLGDTQYF	TGTGCCAGCAGTTTCCCCCCTAGCGGGGGACTTGGTGATACGCAGTATTTT	TRBJ2-3	TRBV28	.	TRBD2
CASSMGTGSYEQYF	TGTGCCAGCAGTATGGGGACAGGGAGCTACGAGCAGTACTTC	TRBJ2-7	TRBV28	.	TRBD1
CASSIGSRGNYGYTF	TGTGCCAGTAGTATCGGCTCGCGGGGTAACTATGGCTACACCTTC	TRBJ1-2	TRBV19	.	.
CASSQEGTGDSPLHF	TGTGCCAGCAGCCAAGAAGGGACAGGGGATTCACCCCTCCACTTT	TRBJ1-6	TRBV3-1	.	TRBD1
CASSTPSETRYF	TGTGCCAGCAGTACGCCGTCGGAGACCCGGTACTTC	TRBJ2-5	TRBV28	.	.
CASSYNRDLYGYTF	TGTGCCAGCAGTTACAACAGGGATTTGTATGGCTACACCTTC	TRBJ1-2	TRBV6-6	once	.
CASSLNIPEQYF	TGTGCCAGCAGTTTGAACATCCCCGAGCAGTACTTC	TRBJ2-7	TRBV28	.	.
CASSKTGLGEKLFF	TGTGCCAGCAGCAAGACAGGGTTGGGTGAAAAACTGTTTTTT	TRBJ1-4	TRBV7-9	.	TRBD1
CASSANGEQFF	TGTGCCAGCAGTGCTAACGGTGAGCAGTTCTTC	TRBJ2-1	TRBV2	once	.
CASRAGNSEQFF	TGTGCCAGCAGAGCAGGGAATAGTGAGCAGTTCTTC	TRBJ2-1	TRBV7-9	.	.
CASSYAPRQPGTEAFF	TGTGCCAGCAGTTACGCACCGAGGCAGCCGGGGACTGAAGCTTTCTTT	TRBJ1-1	TRBV6-5	.	.
CASSFSGGQETQYF	TGCGCCAGCAGCTTTAGCGGGGGCCAAGAGACCCAGTACTTC	TRBJ2-5	TRBV7-2	many	TRBD2
CASALFASSYEQYF	TGTGCCAGCGCCCTCTTCGCTAGCTCCTACGAGCAGTACTTC	TRBJ2-7	TRBV6-2/TRBV6-3	few	.
CASSGTLRHTQYF	TGTGCCAGCAGCGGAACCCTGCGGCATACGCAGTATTTT	TRBJ2-3	TRBV7-9	.	.
CASSDPLAGGPAVSDTQYF	TGTGCCAGCAGTGATCCCCTAGCGGGGGGGCCGGCAGTCTCAGATACGCAGTATTTT	TRBJ2-3	TRBV25-1	.	TRBD2
CSARKQGISYNEQFF	TGCAGTGCTAGAAAACAGGGAATCTCCTACAATGAGCAGTTCTTC	TRBJ2-1	TRBV20-1	few	.
CVSSQDEHQPQHF	TGCGTCAGCAGCCAAGATGAGCATCAGCCCCAGCATTTT	TRBJ1-5	TRBV4-3	.	.
CSGPGGTNYGYTF	TGCAGTGGCCCGGGGGGCACTAACTATGGCTACACCTTC	TRBJ1-2	TRBV20-1	.	.
CASSRQGERDNQPQHF	TGTGCCAGCAGTAGACAGGGGGAGAGAGACAATCAGCCCCAGCATTTT	TRBJ1-5	TRBV12-3/TRBV12-4	.	TRBD1
CSATYLTDSQGPSPPLHF	TGCAGTGCTACGTACCTTACGGACAGCCAGGGCCCCAGTCCACCCCTCCACTTT	TRBJ1-6	TRBV20-1	few	.